This TCR beta chain is drawn from a study of T cell changes during pregnancy in multiple sclerosis (dated by TCRdb to between 2018 and 2020). As for the study more broadly: In women with multiple sclerosis, the researchers looked at how the T cell repertoire shifted as pregnancy progressed.

Trimming removed 5 bases from V and 1 base from J, leaving 6 bases between the germline ends. The CDR3 holds 13 amino acids from the cysteine to the phenylalanine. The only DNA kept is the CDR3, 39 bases in frame from the first base. The germline V gene (reference sequence) gives CDR1 as LNHDA and CDR2 as SQIVND. In the case of this clone: What antigen it recognizes has not been identified. The input lacks base qualities; no much larger clone sits a single base away.

Library creation used the immunoSEQ multiplex PCR assay. TCRdb took over this immuneACCESS table, retaining in-frame rearrangements with V and J assigned. Such tables are incomplete; in checked studies, under half of the missing clones stem from an unresolved V gene, and the remainder is unexplained. This sample has 20,000 to 25,000 clones in its table, and approximately 90% of those were observed once. The top ten hold about 0.62% of the sample. This material consisted of CD4+ T cells from peripheral blood mononuclear cells, taken in the third trimester of pregnancy. The receptor's source is a female donor with multiple sclerosis, enrolled in a pregnancy study. Rearrangement joined TRBV19 to TRBJ2-1; the D gene cannot be resolved reliably. The nucleotides are TGTGCCAGTAGTGGCTGGTCCTACAATGAGCAGTTCTTC. It translates as CASSGWSYNEQFF.